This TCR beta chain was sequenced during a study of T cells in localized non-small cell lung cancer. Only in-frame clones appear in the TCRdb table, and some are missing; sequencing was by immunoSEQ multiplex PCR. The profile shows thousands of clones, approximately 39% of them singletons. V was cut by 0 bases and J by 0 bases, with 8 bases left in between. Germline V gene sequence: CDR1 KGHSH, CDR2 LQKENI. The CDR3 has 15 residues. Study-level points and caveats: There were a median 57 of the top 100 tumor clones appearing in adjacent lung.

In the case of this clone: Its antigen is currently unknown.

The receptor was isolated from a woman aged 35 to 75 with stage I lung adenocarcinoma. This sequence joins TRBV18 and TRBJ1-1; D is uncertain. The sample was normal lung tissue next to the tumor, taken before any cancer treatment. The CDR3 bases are TGTGCCAGCTCACCACCGTCACAGCTGAACACTGAAGCTTTCTTT. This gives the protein CASSPPSQLNTEAFF. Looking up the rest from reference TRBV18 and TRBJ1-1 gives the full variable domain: NAGVMQNPRHLVRRRGQEARLRCSPMKGHSHVYWYRQLPEEGLKFMVYLQKENIIDESGMPKERFSAEFPKEGPSILRIQQVVRGDSAAYFCASSPPSQLNTEAFFGQGTRLTVV.